These 17 T cell receptor beta chains came from one sample sequenced in a study of beta chain features in type 1 diabetes. Whole-study findings and limits: Across all four CD4+ subsets, people with type 1 diabetes showed modestly shorter TCRB CDR3s.

The entirety of the isolated RNA underwent reverse transcription, so expressed TCRB transcripts were sequenced. Produced via immunoSEQ multiplex PCR; TCRdb's table is partial and in-frame only. The sample has 680,000 or so clones; roughly 13% are singletons. Their antigens are not known. What was sequenced was naive CD4+ T cells from blood. All receptors come from a man younger than 30 with type 1 diabetes.

The chain combines TRBV5-1 with TRBJ2-7; perhaps TRBD2 as D (6 bases). The length of the CDR3 is 15 residues. V lost 4 bases, J lost 3 bases, and 17 bases lay in between. The germline gives CDR1 SGHRS, CDR2 YFSETQ. This CDR3 reads CASSPQAQGGYEQYF. The CDR3 DNA sequence: TGCGCCAGCAGCCCCCAGGCCCAGGGAGGCTACGAGCAGTACTTC. Using reference TRBV5-1 and TRBJ2-7 for the parts outside the CDR3, the full variable domain is KAGVTQTPRYLIKTRGQQVTLSCSPISGHRSVSWYQQTPGQGLQFLFEYFSETQRNKGNFPGRFSGRQFSNSRSEMNVSTLELGDSALYLCASSPQAQGGYEQYFGPGTRLTVT.

The chain links TRBV11-2 to TRBJ2-1; TRBD1 is a possible D gene (5 bases). Between the trimmed V and J ends, which lost 4 bases and 8 bases, there was a span of 9 bases. Germline V gives CDR1 SGHAT, CDR2 FQNNGV. CDR3 length equals 12 residues. The CDR3 region is CASSSGQDEQFF. CDR3 in DNA: TGTGCCAGCAGCTCCGGACAAGATGAGCAGTTCTTC. Full variable domain (missing parts from reference TRBV11-2 and TRBJ2-1): EAGVAQSPRYKIIEKRQSVAFWCNPISGHATLYWYQQILGQGPKLLIQFQNNGVVDDSQLPKDRFSAERLKGVDSTLKIQPAKLEDSAVYLCASSSGQDEQFFGPGTRLTVL.

The chain uses TRBV10-3 and TRBJ2-6; the match to TRBD1 covers 10 bases. Germline V lookup: CDR1 ENHRY, CDR2 SYGVKD. The CDR3 extends over 15 amino acids. CDR3 nucleotides: TGTGCACAAGGACAGGGGGTACCTGGGGCCAACGTCCTGACTTTC. It yields the protein CAQGQGVPGANVLTF.

This clone was seen more than once but under ten times. This chain joins TRBV4-1 and TRBJ2-3; 9 bases fit TRBD2. This CDR3 comprises 16 residues. The V gene end was trimmed by 4 bases and the J gene end by 6 bases; junction bases not matched to a gene: 11. CDR1 is MGHRA and CDR2 is YSYEKL in the germline V gene. CDR3 sequence: CASSPGAGGPLDTQYF. The CDR3, as DNA: TGCGCCAGCAGCCCGGGGGCGGGGGGGCCCTTGGATACGCAGTATTTT.

The V gene is TRBV5-1, the J gene TRBJ1-1; 7 nucleotides match TRBD1. The CDR3 loop spans 15 amino acids. The V gene's germline CDR1 is SGHRS and CDR2 YFSETQ. The trim removed 0 bases at V and 6 bases at J, leaving 8 bases unmatched. CDR3 sequence reads: CASSLGGDREAEAFF. CDR3 DNA sequence: TGCGCCAGCAGCTTGGGCGGAGACAGGGAAGCTGAAGCTTTCTTT. The full variable domain, with the rest looked up from reference TRBV5-1 and TRBJ1-1, is KAGVTQTPRYLIKTRGQQVTLSCSPISGHRSVSWYQQTPGQGLQFLFEYFSETQRNKGNFPGRFSGRQFSNSRSEMNVSTLELGDSALYLCASSLGGDREAEAFFGQGTRLTVV.

This clone was observed a handful of times. The V call is TRBV28, the J call TRBJ2-7, with D perhaps assigned TRBD1 or TRBD2 (5 bases each). V was clipped by 10 bases and J by 6 bases, with 25 bases between them. The CDR3 runs to 15 residues. Germline assignment: CDR1 MDHEN and CDR2 SYDVKM. The CDR3 sequence is CATLPVGRGSGEQYF. Written as DNA, the CDR3 is TGTGCCACCCTCCCGGTGGGACGGGGTTCGGGCGAGCAGTACTTC.

This chain joins TRBV18 and TRBJ2-3, with a tentative D call TRBD2 (7 bases). Per germline, CDR1 KGHSH and CDR2 LQKENI. Trimming took off 6 bases at V and 5 bases at J, with 21 bases between the two ends. This CDR3 is 16 amino acids long. CDR3 region: CASSPSDGGAVDTQYF. CDR3 nucleotide sequence: TGTGCCAGCTCTCCTTCCGATGGGGGGGCCGTAGATACGCAGTATTTT.

Here the CDR3 reads CASSHEGRGVDQPQHF. The CDR3 DNA is TGCGCCAGCAGCCATGAGGGTCGGGGGGTTGATCAGCCCCAGCATTTT. The rearrangement uses TRBV4-1 and TRBJ1-5, with D maybe TRBD1 (5 bases). V was clipped by 3 bases and J by 5 bases, with 17 bases between them. The CDR3 consists of 16 residues. From germline, CDR1 is MGHRA and CDR2 YSYEKL.

V and J are TRBV9 and TRBJ1-1; a possible D gene is TRBD1 (5 bases). Germline V gene data show CDR1 as SGDLS and CDR2 as YYNGEE. CDR3 length equals 15 residues. Between the trimmed V and J ends, which lost 4 bases and 1 base, there was a span of 14 bases. The CDR3 protein is CASSTTVLSNTEAFF. The CDR3 bases are TGTGCCAGCAGCACGACAGTTCTTTCGAACACTGAAGCTTTCTTT. The full variable domain, completed using reference TRBV9 and TRBJ1-1, is DSGVTQTPKHLITATGQRVTLRCSPRSGDLSVYWYQQSLDQGLQFLIQYYNGEERAKGNILERFSAQQFPDLHSELNLSSLELGDSALYFCASSTTVLSNTEAFFGQGTRLTVV.

The chain has TRBV19 and TRBJ1-2; TRBD1 aligns across 7 bases. This CDR3 is 14 amino acids long. Trimming cost V 9 bases and J 4 bases; bases outside gene matches: 11. CDR1 and CDR2 from the germline V gene are LNHDA and SQIVND (reference sequence). CDR3 nucleotides: TGTGCCAGCCTCTCTTCCCCAGGGGGCTATGGCTACACCTTC. Translation gives CASLSSPGGYGYTF.

This clone was detected a few times. The V gene is TRBV6-6, the J gene TRBJ1-1; 10 bases fit TRBD1. Germline loops: CDR1 MNHNY, CDR2 SVGAGI (reference sequence). CDR3 length equals 14 residues. V lost 6 bases to trimming and J lost 4 bases; unmatched junction nucleotides: 5. The CDR3 region is CASRRTGGSTEAFF. The CDR3, as DNA: TGTGCCAGCAGGAGGACAGGGGGAAGCACTGAAGCTTTCTTT.

This clone has just a few counts. The rearrangement uses TRBV28 and TRBJ1-5; D call uncertain. The germline V and J ends were trimmed by 7 bases and 9 bases, with 10 bases remaining between them. This CDR3 is built from 11 residues. The germline gives CDR1 MDHEN, CDR2 SYDVKM. CDR3 sequence reads: CASTSSGPQHF. Here the CDR3 DNA reads TGTGCCAGCACCTCCTCAGGGCCCCAGCATTTT.

The CDR3 sequence: CASSLPRDFGLETQYF. As DNA, the CDR3 is TGTGCCAGCAGCCTACCCAGGGACTTTGGGTTGGAGACCCAGTACTTC. The chain employs TRBV5-4 and TRBJ2-5; perhaps TRBD2 as D (6 bases). CDR3 length equals 16 residues. Germline CDR1 is SGHNT and CDR2 is YYREEE (reference sequence). The V and J ends lost 4 bases and 5 bases respectively, with 21 bases between them.

This clone was seen a few times. The V call is TRBV28, the J call TRBJ1-2; D uncertain. Trimming stripped 3 bases from V and 5 bases from J, with 10 bases between. CDR3 length: 13 residues. Germline V gene lookup returns CDR1 MDHEN and CDR2 SYDVKM. CDR3 sequence reads: CASSFQGRYGYTF. Written as DNA, the CDR3 is TGTGCCAGCAGTTTTCAAGGGCGGTATGGCTACACCTTC.

The chain links TRBV5-1 to TRBJ1-1; TRBD1 matches 8 bases. Germline CDR1 and CDR2: SGHRS and YFSETQ. The length of the CDR3 is 14 residues. Losses at the gene ends were 0 bases for V and 4 bases for J; bases not matched to a gene: 2. The CDR3 nucleotides are TGCGCCAGCAGCTTGGTTGACAGGGGCACTGAAGCTTTCTTT. This sequence encodes CASSLVDRGTEAFF.

The chain recombines TRBV9 with TRBJ1-5; 7 bases line up with TRBD1. V lost 0 bases, J lost 7 bases, and 4 bases stayed unmatched. The CDR3 is 14 amino acids. The germline V gene has CDR1 SGDLS and CDR2 YYNGEE. CDR3 protein: CASSVEGGLQPQHF. The CDR3 DNA is TGTGCCAGCAGCGTAGAAGGGGGCTTGCAGCCCCAGCATTTT.

The chain employs TRBV29-1 and TRBJ1-2, with 8 bases identical to TRBD1. Per germline, CDR1 SQVTM and CDR2 ANQGSEA. Germline trimming cut 6 bases from V and 5 bases from J; bases unmatched to any gene: 14. The CDR3 sequence is 15 residues long. The CDR3 reads CSVGASTGVGYGYTF. CDR3 bases: TGCAGCGTGGGGGCATCGACAGGGGTTGGGTATGGCTACACCTTC.